The 5 T cell receptor beta chains given below trace back to one sample, sequenced in a study of shared clonotypes between healthy human individuals (dated by TCRdb to about 2020). Library preparation employed the immunoSEQ multiplex PCR assay. This immuneACCESS table, as held by TCRdb, lists in-frame sequences with V and J called but not all clones. Of the missing ones, under half trace to an unresolved V gene in checked studies; the others have no known cause. The sample table lists some 2.1 million clones, roughly 94% of them with a count of one. Of the sample, 0.13% is held by the ten largest clones. Sequences were obtained from naive CD4+ T cells sorted from blood. The cell subset or site label, as the study defines it: CD45RA+ positively selected. Receptor source: a man aged 18-30 years in good health.

Comment on this clone: Germline is not matched at one junction end, which may reflect a read error. The chain carries TRBV6-1 and TRBJ1-5; maybe TRBD1 (6 bases). The germline V gene encodes CDR1 MNHNS and CDR2 SASEGT. The CDR3 loop spans 15 amino acids. For the CDR3, the DNA is TGTGCCAGCACCCCGGGGCGGGGGGCGGCGGGAGTACACCGTTTT. Its translation: CASTPGRGAAGVHRF.

The chain joins TRBV28 to TRBJ1-5; 7 bases match TRBD1. V gave up 3 bases and J gave up 2 bases; unmatched junction bases: 7. This CDR3 contains 16 residues. Germline-derived CDR1 and CDR2 are MDHEN and SYDVKM. The CDR3 reads CASSFRRQGGNQPQHF. The CDR3 bases are TGTGCCAGCAGTTTCAGACGACAGGGTGGCAATCAGCCCCAGCATTTT.

The rearrangement links TRBV4-1 to TRBJ2-7; D possibly corresponds to TRBD2 (6 bases). Germline loops: CDR1 MGHRA, CDR2 YSYEKL. V shed 3 bases and J shed 6 bases, with 18 bases lying between them. The CDR3 covers 15 residues. The CDR3 DNA is TGCGCCAGCAGCCAGGTAATGGGACTGGCCGGCGAGCAGTACTTC. Encoded protein: CASSQVMGLAGEQYF.

Comment on this clone: Distinct nucleotide sequences in the sample also encode this CDR3. This chain joins TRBV5-1 and TRBJ2-7; 8 bases fit TRBD1. Germline trimming cut 0 bases from V and 2 bases from J; bases unmatched to any gene: 1. The CDR3 runs to 14 residues. CDR1 is SGHRS, CDR2 YFSETQ, per germline. The CDR3: CASSLETGAYEQYF. As DNA, the CDR3 is TGCGCCAGCAGCTTGGAGACAGGGGCCTACGAGCAGTACTTC. Looking up the rest from reference TRBV5-1 and TRBJ2-7 gives the full variable domain: KAGVTQTPRYLIKTRGQQVTLSCSPISGHRSVSWYQQTPGQGLQFLFEYFSETQRNKGNFPGRFSGRQFSNSRSEMNVSTLELGDSALYLCASSLETGAYEQYFGPGTRLTVT.

This chain joins TRBV6-6 and TRBJ1-1, with unresolved D. Germline V lookup: CDR1 MNHNY, CDR2 SVGAGI (reference sequence). V was clipped by 2 bases and J by 3 bases, with 10 bases between them. This CDR3 contains 14 residues. For the CDR3, the DNA is TGTGCCAGCAGTTACCTCGGACCGGACACTGAAGCTTTCTTT. Translating gives CASSYLGPDTEAFF.